In this sample, the clone carrying this T cell receptor (beta chain) turned up a few times. Its antigen is not known. These data come from a study of beta chain features in type 1 diabetes. Study-level findings and limits: Patients with Type 1 diabetes showed moderately but significantly shorter TCRB CDR3s in all four CD4+ subsets.

Since all of the isolated RNA was reverse transcribed, expressed TCRB transcripts were what got sequenced. Some clones are missing from TCRdb's copy, which holds only in-frame ones; the method was immunoSEQ multiplex PCR. This sample has 630,000 or so clones, with more than 12% found just once. The sequenced sample was naive CD4+ T cells from blood. The sequence was collected from a young man with type 1 diabetes.

The CDR3 is CATSRELGLTDTQYF. The DNA for the CDR3 is TGTGCCACCAGCAGAGAGTTGGGGCTCACAGATACGCAGTATTTT. The chain couples TRBV15 to TRBJ2-3, with a tentative D call TRBD1 (5 bases). The CDR3 runs to 15 residues. Trimming left V 0 bases short and J 2 bases short, with 9 bases between. Per germline, CDR1 LNHNV and CDR2 YYDKDF (reference sequence). Based on the CDR3 plus reference TRBV15 and TRBJ2-3, the full variable domain is DAMVIQNPRYQVTQFGKPVTLSCSQTLNHNVMYWYQQKSSQAPKLLFHYYDKDFNNEADTPDNFQSRRPNTSFCFLDIRSPGLGDTAMYLCATSRELGLTDTQYFGPGTRLTVL.